One sample yielded the 25 T cell receptor beta chains listed below, sequenced in a study of shared clonotypes between healthy human individuals (TCRdb year 2020). Library creation used the immunoSEQ multiplex PCR assay. TCRdb obtained this table from immuneACCESS and retained in-frame rearrangements with V and J assigned. These tables miss some clones; where compared with another copy, unresolved V genes account for less than half of the shortfall, and the remainder is unexplained. The sample profile shows approximately 2.1 million clones; approximately 95% of them were found once. 0.39% of the sample goes to the ten largest clones. Sequenced sample: naive CD4+ T cells from PBMCs. The cell subset or site label of this sample denotes: CD45RA+ positively selected. These TCRs come from a man younger than 30 in good health. Some clones in this sample may be carry-over from other donors' samples.

The gene calls are TRBV4-3 and TRBJ1-2, with D tentatively TRBD1 (6 bases). The germline V gene has CDR1 LGHNA and CDR2 YSLEER. V lost 4 bases to trimming and J lost 4 bases, with 13 bases between them. This CDR3 has 14 residues. CDR3 in amino acids: CASSLGQRAYGYTF. CDR3 coding DNA: TGCGCCAGCAGCCTTGGACAGCGCGCCTATGGCTACACCTTC.

This clone has just one count. This chain connects TRBV4-1 to TRBJ2-6; 10 nucleotides match TRBD1. With 4 bases clipped from V and 0 bases from J, the junction kept 3 bases outside the gene matches. In germline, CDR1 is MGHRA, CDR2 YSYEKL. This CDR3 spans 17 amino acids. The DNA of the CDR3 is TGCGCCAGCAGCCCTAGGACAGGGGGCTCTGGGGCCAACGTCCTGACTTTC. This gives the protein CASSPRTGGSGANVLTF.

This sequence joins TRBV7-8 and TRBJ2-7; 7 positions agree with TRBD2. V dropped 1 base and J dropped 2; count of bases not matched to a gene: 8. The CDR3 length is 16 residues. Germline CDR1 and CDR2: SGHVS and FQNEAQ. In DNA form, the CDR3 reads TGTGCCAGCAGCTTAGTAGGCGGGAGTGTTACCTACGAGCAGTACTTC. Protein product: CASSLVGGSVTYEQYF.

The chain uses TRBV28 and TRBJ2-5; no clear D. The J call may be mistaken, given a closer DNA end match to TRBJ2-7. CDR1 is MDHEN, CDR2 SYDVKM, per germline. The CDR3 runs 13 residues. The CDR3 nucleotides read TGTGCCAGCAGTACCACGAGCTCCTACGAGCAGTACTTC. This codes for CASSTTSSYEQYF.

The chain is built from TRBV4-3 and TRBJ1-2; 7 nucleotides line up with TRBD1. CDR3 length: 16 residues. The V segment lost 0 bases and the J segment 6 bases; nucleotides outside the gene matches: 10. CDR1 is LGHNA and CDR2 is YSLEER in the germline V gene. As DNA, the CDR3 is TGCGCCAGCAGCCAAGATGGGTACAGGGGAGGGAATGGCTACACCTTC. This encodes CASSQDGYRGGNGYTF.

The V and J genes are TRBV5-1 and TRBJ2-2, with TRBD1 as a possible D gene (5 bases). V gave up 4 bases and J gave up 4 bases, with 14 bases separating them. The V gene's germline CDR1 is SGHRS and CDR2 YFSETQ. This CDR3 has 15 amino acids. DNA of the CDR3: TGCGCCAGCAGCCCGTTGGGGCAGGGCACCGGGGAGCTGTTTTTT. Translated, it gives CASSPLGQGTGELFF.

The J gene is TRBJ2-1, the V gene TRBV6-6, with TRBD1 identical over 10 bases. Looked up from germline, CDR1 is MNHNY and CDR2 is SVGAGI (reference sequence). This CDR3 region has 13 residues. Losses at the gene ends were 5 bases for V and 8 bases for J; bases not matched to a gene: 3. CDR3 in DNA: TGTGCCAGCAGTCGGACAGGGGGAGATGAGCAGTTCTTC. It yields the protein CASSRTGGDEQFF.

The chain's CDR3 is CASSLATGPMGNTQYF. In nucleotides, the CDR3 is TGCGCCAGCAGCTTGGCCACAGGCCCCATGGGGAATACGCAGTATTTT. The chain employs TRBV5-1 and TRBJ2-3, with D tentatively TRBD1 (5 bases). Germline V gene data show CDR1 as SGHRS and CDR2 as YFSETQ. V gave up 0 bases and J gave up 7 bases, with 18 bases separating them. The CDR3 is 16 amino acids.

J is TRBJ2-1 and V is TRBV6-1; D perhaps matches TRBD2 (5 bases). CDR3 length equals 12 residues. CDR1 and CDR2 (germline): MNHNS, SASEGT. Trimming removed 1 base at V and 10 bases at J, with 8 bases between. CDR3 in amino acids: CASSEVDSEQFF. CDR3 DNA sequence: TGTGCCAGCAGTGAAGTGGACTCCGAGCAGTTCTTC.

The chain uses TRBV19 and TRBJ2-7, with 9 bases that match TRBD2. Germline V CDR1 and CDR2: LNHDA, SQIVND (reference sequence). This CDR3 is built from 15 residues. V lost 6 bases to trimming and J lost 0 bases; unmatched junction nucleotides: 6. CDR3 amino acids: CASSRTSEISYEQYF. Written as DNA, the CDR3 is TGTGCCAGTAGCAGGACTAGCGAAATCTCCTACGAGCAGTACTTC.

The V and J genes are TRBV18 and TRBJ2-7; a weak D match, TRBD1 (5 bases). The CDR3 runs 15 residues. Trimming shortened V by 1 base and J by 1 base, and 11 bases separated the two germline ends. Per the germline V gene, CDR1 is KGHSH and CDR2 is LQKENI. The CDR3 DNA is TGTGCCAGCTCACCACAGGGGTCGGTATCCTACGAGCAGTACTTC. Translated: CASSPQGSVSYEQYF.

This rearrangement joins TRBV5-8 to TRBJ2-1; no reliable D call. The germline CDR1 and CDR2 sequences are SGHTS and YDEGEE. The CDR3 totals 12 residues. V lost 1 base and J 11 bases, leaving 10 bases between the germline ends. The CDR3: CASSLQLFKQFF. DNA of the CDR3: TGTGCCAGCAGCTTGCAGTTGTTTAAGCAGTTCTTC.

This chain joins TRBV7-2 and TRBJ1-1; D ambiguous. This CDR3 has 15 amino acids. The germline V and J ends were trimmed by 5 bases and 4 bases, with 17 bases remaining between them. Germline CDR1 SGHTA, CDR2 FQGNSA. The CDR3 here is CASSDPGMGGTEAFF. CDR3 DNA sequence: TGTGCCAGCAGCGACCCCGGAATGGGTGGCACTGAAGCTTTCTTT.

About this clone: The sample has other DNA sequences that encode this CDR3 too. The rearrangement joins TRBV11-2 to TRBJ2-2, with 12 bases identical to TRBD2. J gave up 4 bases and V 5 bases, and 2 bases lay outside the gene matches. The germline V gene encodes CDR1 SGHAT and CDR2 FQNNGV. The CDR3 covers 15 residues. CDR3 protein: CASSLLAGGTGELFF. The CDR3 nucleotides are TGTGCCAGCAGCCTACTAGCGGGGGGCACCGGGGAGCTGTTTTTT.

The genes are TRBV14 and TRBJ2-7, with a tentative D call TRBD1 (5 bases). The length of the CDR3 is 17 residues. Deletions cut 2 bases from V and 0 bases from J, with 17 bases between. CDR1 SGHDN and CDR2 FVKESK come from the germline V gene. The CDR3 reads CASSQSFEQGYSYEQYF. The CDR3 DNA follows: TGTGCCAGCAGCCAATCCTTCGAGCAGGGTTACTCCTACGAGCAGTACTTC.

The chain employs TRBV5-4 and TRBJ1-2; D unclear. Looked up from germline, CDR1 is SGHNT and CDR2 is YYREEE (reference sequence). The V gene lost 0 bases and the J gene lost 2 bases, with 11 bases spanning the gap. The CDR3 spans 15 residues. CDR3 sequence: CASSLAAQQNYGYTF. The CDR3 DNA is TGTGCCAGCAGCTTGGCCGCACAGCAGAACTATGGCTACACCTTC. The full variable domain, with the rest looked up from reference TRBV5-4 and TRBJ1-2, is ETGVTQSPTHLIKTRGQQVTLRCSSQSGHNTVSWYQQALGQGPQFIFQYYREEENGRGNFPPRFSGLQFPNYSSELNVNALELDDSALYLCASSLAAQQNYGYTFGSGTRLTVV.

As regards this clone: Distinct nucleotide sequences in the sample also encode this CDR3. This chain links TRBV5-4 with TRBJ1-3; 8 positions agree with TRBD1. J was trimmed by 2 bases and V by 0 bases; bases with no gene match: 1. The CDR3 totals 15 residues. Germline V CDR1 and CDR2: SGHNT, YYREEE (reference sequence). Written as DNA, the CDR3 is TGTGCCAGCAGCTTGGGGACAGGGACTGGAAACACCATATATTTT. Amino acids: CASSLGTGTGNTIYF.

The chain couples TRBV27 to TRBJ2-2, with TRBD2 identical over 7 bases. The germline V gene has CDR1 MNHEY and CDR2 SMNVEV (reference sequence). This CDR3 has 14 amino acids. Unmatched junction bases numbered 3, after V lost 3 bases and J lost 5 bases. The CDR3 sequence: CASSLGGRTGELFF. The CDR3 region has the DNA TGTGCCAGCAGTTTGGGGGGGAGGACCGGGGAGCTGTTTTTT.

Concerning this clone itself: The sample contains more than one DNA sequence encoding this CDR3. The chain has TRBV5-4 and TRBJ2-3, with a tentative D call TRBD2 (6 bases). Germline CDR1 and CDR2: SGHNT and YYREEE (reference sequence). The CDR3 contains 15 residues. The germline V and J ends were trimmed by 0 bases and 2 bases, with 10 bases remaining between them. For the CDR3, the DNA is TGTGCCAGCAGCTTGGCCGCGGGGTCCACAGATACGCAGTATTTT. Translated, it gives CASSLAAGSTDTQYF.

V usage is TRBV5-1 and J usage is TRBJ2-1, with D maybe TRBD1 (6 bases). CDR1 is SGHRS and CDR2 is YFSETQ in the germline V gene. V was cut by 5 bases and J by 2 bases, with 14 bases left in between. The CDR3 runs 15 residues. In DNA, the CDR3 is TGCGCCAGCAGTGGACAGACCTTCACCTACAATGAGCAGTTCTTC. As protein: CASSGQTFTYNEQFF.

In the case of this clone: In the same sample, other DNA sequences code for this CDR3. V is TRBV10-3 and J is TRBJ2-1, with D perhaps assigned TRBD1 or TRBD2 (5 bases each). The CDR3 totals 16 residues. The ends were cut back, 0 bases at V and 0 bases at J, with 9 bases in the middle. Germline-derived CDR1 and CDR2 are ENHRY and SYGVKD. The CDR3 DNA is TGTGCCATCAGTGAGTCGACTGGGGGCTCCTACAATGAGCAGTTCTTC. Its protein is CAISESTGGSYNEQFF.

This chain connects TRBV2 to TRBJ1-1; 8 bases align to TRBD1. Germline V gene data show CDR1 as SNHLY and CDR2 as FYNNEI. CDR3 length: 14 residues. Trimming took 7 bases from V and 3 from J; bases not matched to a gene: 7. This CDR3 is CASNKDRGDTEAFF. In nucleotides, the CDR3 is TGTGCCAGCAATAAAGACAGGGGTGACACTGAAGCTTTCTTT.

The chain recombines TRBV28 with TRBJ1-5; TRBD1 agrees at 9 bases. The length of the CDR3 is 14 residues. The junction had 4 bases not matched to a gene; V was cut back by 4 bases and J by 6 bases. Germline CDR1 reads MDHEN; CDR2 reads SYDVKM. The CDR3 DNA reads as TGTGCCAGCAGTTATACAGGGGGCGGTCAGCCCCAGCATTTT. Encoded protein: CASSYTGGGQPQHF.

The chain joins TRBV2 to TRBJ2-5; D ambiguous. The CDR3 totals 13 residues. V gave up 4 bases and J gave up 3 bases, with 9 bases separating them. Germline V gene lookup returns CDR1 SNHLY and CDR2 FYNNEI. The CDR3 DNA is TGTGCCAGCAGTGGGACCCTCGAAGAGACCCAGTACTTC. This sequence encodes CASSGTLEETQYF.

This clone was seen once. The genes are TRBV2 and TRBJ2-7; the match to TRBD2 covers 15 bases. The CDR3 is 16 residues long. J was trimmed by 5 bases and V by 1 base; bases with no gene match: 3. CDR1 and CDR2 from the germline V gene are SNHLY and FYNNEI. The CDR3 here is CASSEGGLAGGDEQYF. CDR3 DNA sequence: TGTGCCAGCAGTGAAGGGGGACTAGCGGGAGGCGACGAGCAGTACTTC.